The 18 T cell receptor beta chains below come from one sample, sequenced in a study of T cell responses to AZD1222 COVID-19 vaccine. Generated by immunoSEQ multiplex PCR, the TCRdb table keeps only in-frame clones and is missing some. The table shows 80,000 to 130,000 clones, with 87% occurring only once. The sequencing here drew on peripheral blood, taken on day 0 of AZD1222 vaccination. The source of these receptors is an adult in good health.

The rearrangement links TRBV28 to TRBJ2-4; 9 bases are shared with TRBD1. The length of the CDR3 is 15 residues. Per germline, CDR1 MDHEN and CDR2 SYDVKM. Losses at the gene ends were 1 base for V and 3 bases for J; bases not matched to a gene: 1. CDR3 sequence (DNA): TGTGCCAGCAGTTTATCGGGACAGGGCAAAAACATTCAGTACTTC. Translation gives CASSLSGQGKNIQYF. The full variable domain, its missing parts supplied by reference TRBV28 and TRBJ2-4, is DVKVTQSSRYLVKRTGEKVFLECVQDMDHENMFWYRQDPGLGLRLIYFSYDVKMKEKGDIPEGYSVSREKKERFSLILESASTNQTSMYLCASSLSGQGKNIQYFGAGTRLSVL.

The V and J genes are TRBV6-2 or TRBV6-3 and TRBJ2-1, with 8 bases that match TRBD2. The CDR3 sequence is 14 residues long. Unmatched junction bases numbered 5, after V lost 1 base and J lost 9 bases. The germline V gene encodes CDR1 MNHEY and CDR2 SVGEGT. The CDR3 DNA sequence: TGTGCCAGCAGTTACTTATCGCGGGGGGCTGAGCAGTTCTTC. Translating gives CASSYLSRGAEQFF.

The CDR3 DNA sequence: TGTGCCAGCAGCCGCCGGGACACGGTCTATGAAAAACTGTTTTTT. It translates to CASSRRDTVYEKLFF. The chain has TRBV6-2 or TRBV6-3 and TRBJ1-4; perhaps TRBD1 as D (6 bases). The CDR3 is made up of 15 amino acids. V was clipped by 6 bases and J by 6 bases, with 17 bases between them. Germline V gene data show CDR1 as MNHEY and CDR2 as SVGEGT.

In its sample, this clone was seen a few times. The rearrangement joins TRBV28 to TRBJ2-7; D gene uncertain. Looked up from germline, CDR1 is MDHEN and CDR2 is SYDVKM. This CDR3 is built from 13 residues. Trimming cost V 4 bases and J 3 bases, with 10 bases left between them. CDR3 nucleotides: TGTGCCAGCAGTTCTTCCCCAGTCTACGAGCAGTACTTC. It specifies CASSSSPVYEQYF.

The rearrangement links TRBV19 to TRBJ2-7; a possible D gene is TRBD2 (7 bases). V gave up 2 bases and J gave up 4 bases, with 15 bases separating them. The V gene's germline CDR1 is LNHDA and CDR2 SQIVND (reference sequence). This CDR3 contains 15 residues. For the CDR3, the DNA is TGTGCCAGTAGTATATTCGCAGGGGAGGGGTACGAGCAGTACTTC. As protein: CASSIFAGEGYEQYF.

The V call is TRBV19, the J call TRBJ1-6; 10 bases are shared with TRBD1. This CDR3 has 17 amino acids. After removal of 5 bases from V and 10 bases from J, the junction contained 14 bases not matched to a gene. Germline V gives CDR1 LNHDA, CDR2 SQIVND (reference sequence). CDR3 in DNA: TGTGCCAGTAGTTCCACAACGACAGGGGGCATATTCTCACCCCTCCACTTT. Protein sequence: CASSSTTTGGIFSPLHF.

The genes are TRBV19 and TRBJ1-1, with D possibly matching TRBD1 (6 bases). V lost 5 bases to trimming and J lost 2 bases, with 15 bases between them. The CDR3 loop spans 15 amino acids. Germline lookup yields CDR1 LNHDA and CDR2 SQIVND (reference sequence). DNA for the CDR3: TGTGCCAGTAGTCCGGGGGGGGCGCTCAACACTGAAGCTTTCTTT. Residues: CASSPGGALNTEAFF.

V and J are TRBV12-5 and TRBJ2-7; D is ambiguous. The V gene lost 1 base and the J gene lost 9 bases, with 13 bases spanning the gap. CDR1 LGHNT and CDR2 FRNRAP come from the germline V gene. CDR3 length: 13 residues. DNA for the CDR3: TGTGCTAGTGGTTTGGAGGCAGGTACCAGGCAGTACTTC. It yields the protein CASGLEAGTRQYF.

The rearrangement links TRBV19 to TRBJ1-2, with 8 bases fitting TRBD1. This CDR3 comprises 14 residues. Germline V lookup: CDR1 LNHDA, CDR2 SQIVND (reference sequence). V lost 4 bases, J lost 5 bases, and 6 bases stayed unmatched. CDR3 amino acids: CASSNPGTGYGYTF. For the CDR3, the DNA is TGTGCCAGTAGTAACCCCGGGACAGGATATGGCTACACCTTC.

The V and J genes are TRBV20-1 and TRBJ2-3; no definite D call. From germline, CDR1 is DFQATT and CDR2 SNEGSKA (reference sequence). Between the trimmed V and J ends, which lost 3 bases and 1 base, there was a span of 8 bases. The CDR3 loop spans 13 amino acids. The DNA for the CDR3 is TGCAGTGCTAGTAGAGGAGGCACAGATACGCAGTATTTT. It translates to CSASRGGTDTQYF.

This clone has a handful of counts. The chain carries TRBV5-4 and TRBJ2-1, with 7 bases lining up with TRBD2. V dropped 4 bases and J dropped 5; count of bases not matched to a gene: 12. The CDR3 is 16 residues long. From germline, CDR1 is SGHNT and CDR2 YYREEE (reference sequence). Here the CDR3 reads CASSERGGPSNNEQFF. CDR3 nucleotides: TGTGCCAGCAGCGAAAGGGGAGGGCCATCTAACAATGAGCAGTTCTTC.

This chain joins TRBV19 and TRBJ2-2, with D hard to call. The V gene lost 6 bases and the J gene lost 2 bases, with 19 bases spanning the gap. CDR1 LNHDA and CDR2 SQIVND come from the germline V gene (reference sequence). The CDR3 has 17 residues. The CDR3 is CASRFTIGTVNTGELFF. The CDR3, as DNA: TGTGCCAGTAGATTTACAATCGGCACCGTAAACACCGGGGAGCTGTTTTTT.

The V and J genes are TRBV18 and TRBJ1-5; no definite D call. The CDR3 contains 16 residues. Germline CDR1 is KGHSH and CDR2 is LQKENI. V was pared by 1 base and J by 5 bases, with 15 bases between. The CDR3 loop reads CASSPLPVSWDQPQHF. In nucleotides, the CDR3 is TGTGCCAGCTCACCACTCCCAGTCTCCTGGGATCAGCCCCAGCATTTT.

The chain carries TRBV2 and TRBJ1-6; a possible D gene is TRBD1 (5 bases). The V and J ends lost 2 bases and 6 bases respectively, with 14 bases between them. Germline CDR1 is SNHLY and CDR2 is FYNNEI. CDR3 length: 16 amino acids. DNA for the CDR3: TGTGCCAGCAGTGAATGGGGCGGGAAGGCTAATTCACCCCTCCACTTT. Translated, it gives CASSEWGGKANSPLHF.

The V gene is TRBV9, the J gene TRBJ1-5, with D perhaps matching TRBD1 (6 bases). From germline, CDR1 is SGDLS and CDR2 YYNGEE. The length of the CDR3 is 15 residues. Trimming removed 4 bases from V and 2 bases from J, with 13 bases in between. CDR3 nucleotide sequence: TGTGCCAGCAGCCTTACAGGGTCGGGCAATCAGCCCCAGCATTTT. It specifies CASSLTGSGNQPQHF.

The J gene is TRBJ1-5, the V gene TRBV10-3; TRBD1 matches 10 bases. The V and J ends lost 6 bases and 4 bases, in that order; junction bases with no gene match: 6. The CDR3 length is 15 residues. Germline-derived CDR1 and CDR2 are ENHRY and SYGVKD. As DNA, the CDR3 is TGTGCCATCAGCTTCGACAGGGGGCGAAATCAGCCCCAGCATTTT. It is translated as CAISFDRGRNQPQHF.

This rearrangement joins TRBV30 to TRBJ1-5, with 9 nucleotides matching TRBD1. With 2 bases clipped from V and 4 bases from J, the junction kept 3 bases outside the gene matches. Germline V lookup: CDR1 GTSNPN, CDR2 SVGIG (reference sequence). The CDR3 is 14 residues long. Here the CDR3 reads CAWSRQGGNQPQHF. The CDR3 DNA reads as TGTGCCTGGAGTAGACAGGGGGGAAATCAGCCCCAGCATTTT.

The chain links TRBV5-1 to TRBJ1-1; D is possibly TRBD1 (6 bases). The germline gives CDR1 SGHRS, CDR2 YFSETQ. The V end was cut by 2 bases, the J end by 5 bases, with 13 bases between. The CDR3 contains 14 residues. The CDR3 sequence: CASSFGAGDTEAFF. The CDR3 bases are TGCGCCAGCAGCTTTGGGGCAGGGGATACTGAAGCTTTCTTT.